This T cell receptor (beta chain) appears in the sequencing data of a study of cytomegalovirus exposure and HLA in healthy donors. Germline trimming cut 1 base from V and 8 bases from J; bases unmatched to any gene: 10. Germline-derived CDR1 and CDR2 are MGHRA and YSYEKL. This CDR3 has 16 residues. PCR used 60 Vbeta primers and 13 Jbeta primers. Sequencing was performed with immunoSEQ multiplex PCR; in TCRdb, only in-frame clones are kept and a portion is missing. Here the sample spans 120,000 to 150,000 clones, 76% being singletons. Material for sequencing was PBMCs. The receptor was isolated from a woman aged 40 to 55 in good health and CMV-seronegative. This chain uses TRBV4-1 with TRBJ1-4; TRBD1 agrees at 7 bases. CDR3 protein: CASSQAVAGGQEKLFF. In nucleotides, the CDR3 is TGCGCCAGCAGCCAAGCGGTTGCAGGGGGACAAGAAAAACTGTTTTTT.